This entry features one T cell receptor beta chain sequence. From germline, CDR1 is SGHDT and CDR2 YYEEEE. V lost 1 base to trimming and J lost 5 bases, with 10 bases between them. This CDR3 has 14 residues. This sample was taken from a study of blood T cell repertoires in COVID-19. About the research overall: The analysed material was cDNA or gDNA that came from T cells, B-cell-depleted T cells, or PBMCs.

In the original workflow: Amplification from reference gene primers served as the basis for estimated nucleated cell counts. This table comes from immunoSEQ multiplex PCR, and its TCRdb copy is limited to in-frame clones, with some not included. The V and J calls and clone size come from that table; D and trimming were worked out from the DNA. This sample yields hundreds of thousands of clones, of which roughly 85% are seen a single time; 3% to 3.5% belongs to the top ten. The rearrangement links TRBV5-6 to TRBJ2-1; perhaps TRBD2 as D (6 bases). The receptor's source is a man between 18 and 35 years old with active or convalescent COVID-19. Input material: peripheral blood. The CDR3 protein is CASSLSGTHNEQFF. The CDR3 coding sequence is TGTGCCAGCAGCTTGTCCGGGACTCACAATGAGCAGTTCTTC.